Listed here are 27 T cell receptor beta chains from one sample, sequenced in a study of a mutant IDH1 vaccine in newly diagnosed glioma. Documented time point: week 47, end of study. All doses held 300 ug of mutant IDH1 20-mer peptide, with topical imiquimod. Their recognized antigens are unknown. Sequencing used immunoSEQ multiplex PCR; TCRdb keeps in-frame clones, though not all of them. The sample has roughly 56,000 clones, 75% seen once. Material: PBMCs, obtained from a glioma patient whose treatment included an IDH1 peptide vaccine. The receptors were gathered from a man between 50 and 59 years old with glioma.

The chain carries TRBV7-8 and TRBJ1-5; D call uncertain. The germline V gene encodes CDR1 SGHVS and CDR2 FQNEAQ. Trimming took 1 base from V and 4 from J, leaving 8 bases between them. The CDR3 length is 14 residues. The CDR3 DNA follows: TGTGCCAGCAGCTTAGGACGGACTAATCAGCCCCAGCATTTT. This translates into CASSLGRTNQPQHF.

This clone was counted a few times. The rearrangement links TRBV11-2 to TRBJ2-7; D is possibly TRBD2 (5 bases). From germline, CDR1 is SGHAT and CDR2 FQNNGV. V was trimmed by 1 base and J by 1 base, leaving 14 bases between them. The CDR3 is 16 amino acids. The CDR3 DNA reads TGTGCCAGCAGCTTAGGCGGGCAAGGGTGGTCCTACGAGCAGTACTTC. Its protein is CASSLGGQGWSYEQYF.

V and J are TRBV27 and TRBJ2-7; D not resolved. CDR1 is MNHEY and CDR2 is SMNVEV in the germline V gene (reference sequence). The CDR3 totals 15 residues. The V gene lost 5 bases and the J gene lost 0 bases, with 14 bases spanning the gap. CDR3 residues: CASSLKGYSSYEQYF. The DNA for the CDR3 is TGTGCCAGCAGTCTAAAGGGATACTCCTCCTACGAGCAGTACTTC.

CDR3 loop: CASSSQRAETQYF. The CDR3 DNA sequence: TGTGCCAGCAGCTCGCAACGGGCGGAGACCCAGTACTTC. The rearrangement joins TRBV7-2 to TRBJ2-5, with D hard to call. This CDR3 has 13 residues. Germline assignment: CDR1 SGHTA and CDR2 FQGNSA. Trimming pared 4 bases from V and 5 bases from J, leaving 11 bases between.

The rearrangement joins TRBV7-8 to TRBJ1-2; TRBD1 might be the D (5 bases). This CDR3 spans 14 amino acids. Trimming left V 4 bases short and J 4 bases short, with 13 bases between. Germline values: CDR1 SGHVS, CDR2 FQNEAQ. CDR3: CASSSERGSYGYTF. The DNA for the CDR3 is TGTGCCAGCAGCTCTGAACGGGGGAGCTATGGCTACACCTTC.

This rearrangement joins TRBV11-2 to TRBJ1-2; 8 bases are a match to TRBD1. V gave up 3 bases and J gave up 9 bases; unmatched junction bases: 18. Per the germline V gene, CDR1 is SGHAT and CDR2 is FQNNGV. The CDR3 contains 17 residues. DNA for the CDR3: TGTGCCAGCAGCTTTCTCCCTTGGGGACAGGATATCTCTAGCTACACCTTC. It codes for CASSFLPWGQDISSYTF. The full variable domain, rest sourced from reference TRBV11-2 and TRBJ1-2, is EAGVAQSPRYKIIEKRQSVAFWCNPISGHATLYWYQQILGQGPKLLIQFQNNGVVDDSQLPKDRFSAERLKGVDSTLKIQPAKLEDSAVYLCASSFLPWGQDISSYTFGSGTRLTVV.

The J gene is TRBJ1-1, the V gene TRBV30; D not resolved. The CDR3 extends over 13 amino acids. CDR1 and CDR2 from the germline V gene are GTSNPN and SVGIG (reference sequence). Trimming took off 8 bases at V and 2 bases at J, with 15 bases between the two ends. The CDR3 DNA reads as TGTGCCCTCTACCGGGAGGGAAACACTGAAGCTTTCTTT. This encodes CALYREGNTEAFF.

The chain combines TRBV6-6 with TRBJ1-5, with D hard to call. V dropped 4 bases and J dropped 1 base, with 5 bases sitting between them. Germline-derived CDR1 and CDR2 are MNHNY and SVGAGI (reference sequence). This CDR3 is built from 13 residues. The CDR3 DNA follows: TGTGCCAGCAGTTCTGACAGCAATCAGCCCCAGCATTTT. As protein: CASSSDSNQPQHF.

The rearrangement joins TRBV30 to TRBJ1-1; a weak D match, TRBD1 (5 bases). Germline V lookup: CDR1 GTSNPN, CDR2 SVGIG (reference sequence). V was trimmed by 5 bases and J by 5 bases, leaving 18 bases between them. This CDR3 is 14 amino acids long. The CDR3 region is CAWGESGTGTEAFF. The CDR3 nucleotides read TGTGCCTGGGGAGAATCAGGGACGGGGACTGAAGCTTTCTTT. The full variable domain, with the rest looked up from reference TRBV30 and TRBJ1-1, is SQTIHQWPATLVQPVGSPLSLECTVEGTSNPNLYWYRQAAGRGLQLLFYSVGIGQISSEVPQNLSASRPQDRQFILSSKKLLLSDSGFYLCAWGESGTGTEAFFGQGTRLTVV.

This clone was seen a few times. The chain is built from TRBV5-1 and TRBJ1-1; D might be TRBD1 (6 bases). Germline loops: CDR1 SGHRS, CDR2 YFSETQ. The CDR3 has 15 residues. The V and J ends lost 0 bases and 4 bases respectively, with 13 bases between them. The CDR3: CASSLEGVESTEAFF. The DNA for the CDR3 is TGCGCCAGCAGCTTGGAGGGGGTAGAAAGCACTGAAGCTTTCTTT.

This clone was recorded once. The V and J genes are TRBV27 and TRBJ2-7, with 8 nucleotides matching TRBD1. The CDR3 contains 13 residues. V was pared by 3 bases and J by 5 bases, with 3 bases of the junction left unmatched. The germline V gene encodes CDR1 MNHEY and CDR2 SMNVEV (reference sequence). CDR3 loop: CASSFGTGDEQYF. Written as DNA, the CDR3 is TGTGCCAGCAGTTTTGGGACAGGAGACGAGCAGTACTTC.

V gene TRBV15 combines with J gene TRBJ1-1, with 11 bases fitting TRBD1. Trimming at V came to 1 base and at J to 7 bases, leaving 8 bases not matched to a gene. The germline V gene encodes CDR1 LNHNV and CDR2 YYDKDF (reference sequence). The CDR3 is 16 residues long. CDR3 nucleotide sequence: TGTGCCACCAGCAGAGCCCGGACAGGGGGCGGAGATGAAGCTTTCTTT. Translating gives CATSRARTGGGDEAFF.

CDR3: CASSPRDRGGTEAFF. The CDR3 nucleotides read TGTGCCAGCAGCCCCCGGGACAGGGGCGGCACTGAAGCTTTCTTT. The chain employs TRBV5-8 and TRBJ1-1; TRBD1 matches at 10 bases. The V and J ends lost 4 bases and 4 bases, in that order; junction bases with no gene match: 7. Germline V CDR1 and CDR2: SGHTS, YDEGEE. The CDR3 consists of 15 residues.

V is TRBV7-2 and J is TRBJ2-7; D perhaps matches TRBD1 (5 bases). V lost 5 bases and J lost 3, with 11 bases in between. Germline assignment: CDR1 SGHTA and CDR2 FQGNSA. The CDR3 covers 13 residues. The CDR3 region has the DNA TGTGCCAGCAGCCCTTGGACACTCTACGAGCAGTACTTC. It specifies CASSPWTLYEQYF.

The chain links TRBV6-5 to TRBJ1-3; D is ambiguous. The ends were cut back, 8 bases at V and 4 bases at J, with 12 bases in the middle. The germline gives CDR1 MNHEY, CDR2 SVGAGI. This CDR3 is 13 amino acids long. The CDR3 DNA follows: TGTGCCAGCCAATCGGGTCGCGGAAACACCATATATTTT. It codes for CASQSGRGNTIYF.

This clone was detected only a few times. The rearrangement joins TRBV18 to TRBJ2-3, with a tentative D call TRBD1 (6 bases). Trimming left V 5 bases short and J 2 bases short, with 14 bases between. The CDR3 length is 15 residues. Germline CDR1 is KGHSH and CDR2 is LQKENI. Here the CDR3 reads CASSSGQYYTDTQYF. In DNA, the CDR3 is TGTGCCAGCTCAAGCGGACAGTACTACACAGATACGCAGTATTTT.

The genes are TRBV10-3 and TRBJ2-1, with 9 bases fitting TRBD2. This CDR3 has 14 amino acids. Germline V gene sequence: CDR1 ENHRY, CDR2 SYGVKD. Trimming took 7 bases from V and 2 from J; bases not matched to a gene: 3. CDR3 nucleotide sequence: TGTGCCATCAAGGGCGGGGGGGCCTACAATGAGCAGTTCTTC. This sequence encodes CAIKGGGAYNEQFF.

The V and J genes are TRBV11-1 and TRBJ2-7; D is unresolved. This CDR3 region has 14 residues. Germline values: CDR1 SGHAT, CDR2 FQDESV (reference sequence). The germline V and J ends were trimmed by 1 base and 2 bases, with 9 bases remaining between them. In DNA, the CDR3 is TGTGCCAGCAGCTTAGATTCCCGCCCCTACGAGCAGTACTTC. Its protein product is CASSLDSRPYEQYF.

This clone was counted only a few times. CDR3 DNA sequence: TGTGCCAGCAGCCTAGGGTCGCGCAATCAGCCCCAGCATTTT. Protein: CASSLGSRNQPQHF. The J gene is TRBJ1-5, the V gene TRBV7-8; D ambiguous. Looked up from germline, CDR1 is SGHVS and CDR2 is FQNEAQ. This CDR3 comprises 14 residues. Deletions cut 5 bases from V and 2 bases from J, with 10 bases between.

This sequence joins TRBV5-4 and TRBJ1-1, with a possible D match to TRBD1 (5 bases). The CDR3 is made up of 14 amino acids. The V gene's germline CDR1 is SGHNT and CDR2 YYREEE (reference sequence). The V and J ends lost 4 bases and 2 bases respectively, with 12 bases between them. Written as DNA, the CDR3 is TGTGCCAGCAGCCGGCTGGGGCCCAACACTGAAGCTTTCTTT. Translating it yields CASSRLGPNTEAFF.

The V and J genes are TRBV15 and TRBJ2-3; D is possibly TRBD1 (5 bases). Trimming pared 3 bases from V and 3 bases from J, leaving 13 bases between. CDR3 length: 15 amino acids. CDR1 is LNHNV and CDR2 is YYDKDF in the germline V gene (reference sequence). CDR3 amino acids: CATSSGRVGTDTQYF. The CDR3 nucleotides are TGTGCCACCAGCAGTGGCAGGGTCGGGACAGATACGCAGTATTTT.

The chain joins TRBV6-1 to TRBJ1-2; D gene unclear. The ends were cut back, 1 base at V and 5 bases at J, with 8 bases in the middle. The V gene's germline CDR1 is MNHNS and CDR2 SASEGT. This CDR3 has 13 amino acids. CDR3 DNA sequence: TGTGCCAGCAGTGAAGAGCCCCGATATGGCTACACCTTC. The encoded protein is CASSEEPRYGYTF.

The V gene is TRBV2, the J gene TRBJ1-5, with no clear D. Trimming removed 6 bases from V and 6 bases from J, with 15 bases in between. This CDR3 comprises 14 residues. Germline loops: CDR1 SNHLY, CDR2 FYNNEI. The DNA of the CDR3 is TGTGCCAGCAGCGTTAGCGGGATTTCTCAGCCCCAGCATTTT. Translating it yields CASSVSGISQPQHF.

The chain uses TRBV5-6 and TRBJ1-2; 8 bases are shared with TRBD1. V was pared by 1 base and J by 8 bases, with 7 bases of the junction left unmatched. This CDR3 is 14 amino acids long. Germline CDR1 reads SGHDT; CDR2 reads YYEEEE. The chain's CDR3 is CASSLNRGAGGYTF. The CDR3 DNA is TGTGCCAGCAGCTTGAACAGGGGGGCTGGCGGCTACACCTTC.

The count of this clone is one. The DNA for the CDR3 is TGTGCCAGCAGCCCGTCCGGGACTAGCGGATCCTACGAGCAGTACTTC. This gives the protein CASSPSGTSGSYEQYF. The chain couples TRBV5-4 to TRBJ2-7; 11 bases fit TRBD2. V dropped 4 bases and J dropped 1; count of bases not matched to a gene: 7. The germline gives CDR1 SGHNT, CDR2 YYREEE (reference sequence). The CDR3 sequence is 16 residues long.

V is TRBV18 and J is TRBJ1-6; D is undetermined. CDR1 and CDR2 (germline): KGHSH, LQKENI. This CDR3 region has 14 residues. Trimming took 5 bases from V and 10 from J, leaving 15 bases between them. The CDR3 region is CASSIEGKLSPLHF. In DNA form, the CDR3 reads TGTGCCAGCTCAATCGAAGGCAAGTTATCACCCCTCCACTTT.

The chain employs TRBV11-2 and TRBJ2-1; the match to TRBD1 covers 7 bases. The CDR3 runs to 15 residues. CDR1 and CDR2 from the germline V gene are SGHAT and FQNNGV. V shed 4 bases and J 2 bases; nucleotides not matched to a gene: 5. The chain's CDR3 is CASSYTGVTYNEQFF. CDR3 bases: TGTGCCAGCAGCTATACAGGGGTAACCTACAATGAGCAGTTCTTC.